What follows describes a single T cell receptor beta chain. Its antigen is not identified. Time point here: pre-treatment baseline. One draw preceded checkpoint blockade; another followed its first cycle at week 3. Germline-derived CDR1 and CDR2 are ENHRY and SYGVKD. The CDR3 has 15 amino acids. J gave up 4 bases and V 6 bases, and 8 bases lay outside the gene matches. The record originates from a study of blood T cell dynamics during melanoma immunotherapy. Study background: Metastatic melanoma patients received first-line pembrolizumab or nivolumab plus ipilimumab.

Broader study findings: PBMC repertoires of eventual disease-control patients split at W3 into clonality or diversity gains.

Generated by immunoSEQ multiplex PCR, the TCRdb table keeps only in-frame clones and is missing some. The repertoire consists of about 10,000 clones, with less than 90% occurring once and the leading ten covering about 9.5%. The material sequenced was blood, taken from a patient treated with checkpoint blockade. This chain joins TRBV10-3 and TRBJ2-3; TRBD2 aligns across 9 bases. The source is a human donor with melanoma. The CDR3 nucleotides read TGTGCCATCAGGGGGGTTGGCGGGAGGGCAGATACGCAGTATTTT. It specifies CAIRGVGGRADTQYF.